One sample yielded the 18 T cell receptor beta chains listed below, sequenced in a study of siplizumab effects on memory and regulatory T cells. The repertoire was sequenced with immunoSEQ multiplex PCR; TCRdb's copy has only in-frame clones and lacks some. The sample lists some 100,000 clones, 75% to 95% occurring once. The sequenced sample was CD4+ T cells sorted from blood. These receptors were obtained from a human donor in good health. Some clones in this sample may be carry-over from other donors' samples.

The chain has TRBV2 and TRBJ1-2; possibly TRBD1 for D (5 bases). The CDR3 has 14 residues. V was pared by 8 bases and J by 5 bases, with 18 bases between. Germline CDR1 is SNHLY and CDR2 is FYNNEI. Here the CDR3 DNA reads TGTGCCAGCGGAATGCAGGGCTCCCCTTATGGCTACACCTTC. This sequence encodes CASGMQGSPYGYTF.

The CDR3 reads CSVGTSGLNEQFF. CDR3 sequence (DNA): TGCAGCGTTGGGACTAGCGGGCTCAATGAGCAGTTCTTC. The rearrangement joins TRBV29-1 to TRBJ2-1; 11 bases line up with TRBD2. V trimming: 4 bases; J trimming: 6 bases; junction bases outside the gene matches: 2. The length of the CDR3 is 13 residues. CDR1 and CDR2 from the germline V gene are SQVTM and ANQGSEA.

The CDR3 spells CASAEGGETQYF. For the CDR3, the DNA is TGTGCCAGCGCAGAAGGGGGAGAGACCCAGTACTTC. V and J are TRBV2 and TRBJ2-5, with D perhaps matching TRBD1 (6 bases). Trimming removed 8 bases from V and 4 bases from J, with 11 bases in between. The CDR3 runs to 12 residues. Looked up from germline, CDR1 is SNHLY and CDR2 is FYNNEI.

This sequence joins TRBV5-5 and TRBJ1-1, with D possibly TRBD1 on 6 matching bases. The CDR3 is made up of 16 amino acids. Germline assignment: CDR1 SGHKS and CDR2 YYEKEE (reference sequence). V lost 4 bases and J 5 bases, leaving 21 bases between the germline ends. The DNA for the CDR3 is TGTGCCAGCAGCCGGACATACGACCCCGGACAGACTGAAGCTTTCTTT. Translated, it gives CASSRTYDPGQTEAFF.

The rearrangement links TRBV7-6 to TRBJ2-3; 11 nucleotides agree with TRBD2. After removal of 2 bases from V and 4 bases from J, the junction contained 8 bases not matched to a gene. CDR1 and CDR2 from the germline V gene are SGHVS and FNYEAQ. This CDR3 is built from 17 residues. The CDR3 coding sequence is TGTGCCAGCAGCTTAAGCCTAGCGGGAGGAGGGGCAGATACGCAGTATTTT. It codes for CASSLSLAGGGADTQYF.

The V call is TRBV6-5, the J call TRBJ1-5; possibly TRBD1 for D (5 bases). CDR1 and CDR2 (germline): MNHEY, SVGAGI. The CDR3 is made up of 13 amino acids. V was clipped by 6 bases and J by 7 bases, with 13 bases between them. As DNA, the CDR3 is TGTGCCAGCAGACGGGGCCCGGAGCAGCCCCAGCATTTT. It codes for CASRRGPEQPQHF.

This chain connects TRBV7-9 to TRBJ2-1, with D uncertain. Trimming left V 0 bases short and J 4 bases short, with 10 bases between. From germline, CDR1 is SEHNR and CDR2 FQNEAQ (reference sequence). This CDR3 is built from 15 residues. The CDR3 region is CASSLAGNRYNEQFF. CDR3 DNA sequence: TGTGCCAGCAGCTTAGCAGGGAACCGATACAATGAGCAGTTCTTC. The full variable domain, its missing parts supplied by reference TRBV7-9 and TRBJ2-1, is DTGVSQNPRHKITKRGQNVTFRCDPISEHNRLYWYRQTLGQGPEFLTYFQNEAQLEKSRLLSDRFSAERPKGSFSTLEIQRTEQGDSAMYLCASSLAGNRYNEQFFGPGTRLTVL.

This clone was counted a few times. This chain joins TRBV6-6 and TRBJ1-2; no reliable D call. Trimming took off 7 bases at V and 4 bases at J, with 19 bases between the two ends. CDR1 and CDR2 from the germline V gene are MNHNY and SVGAGI (reference sequence). CDR3 size: 15 residues. The CDR3 DNA reads TGTGCCAGCACCATTCTTGGGGTCGGTGGCTATGGCTACACCTTC. The encoded protein is CASTILGVGGYGYTF.

V usage is TRBV7-2 and J usage is TRBJ2-7; D gene uncertain. V was cut by 5 bases and J by 3 bases, with 5 bases left in between. The CDR3 consists of 11 residues. Per germline, CDR1 SGHTA and CDR2 FQGNSA. This CDR3 is CASSPLYEQYF. The DNA for the CDR3 is TGTGCCAGCAGCCCCCTCTACGAGCAGTACTTC.

The gene calls are TRBV5-4 and TRBJ2-5; 7 bases match TRBD2. Germline V lookup: CDR1 SGHNT, CDR2 YYREEE (reference sequence). This CDR3 has 13 residues. Germline trimming cut 9 bases from V and 4 bases from J; bases unmatched to any gene: 9. CDR3 sequence reads: CATAERDLETQYF. CDR3 nucleotides: TGTGCCACAGCGGAGCGGGACTTAGAGACCCAGTACTTC.

This clone was counted a single time. This chain joins TRBV6-1 and TRBJ1-5; unclear D gene. CDR3 length: 15 residues. CDR1 is MNHNS, CDR2 SASEGT, per germline. V was shortened by 4 bases and J by 3 bases, with 13 bases between the two germline ends. CDR3 sequence (DNA): TGTGCCAGCAGTGTGACTACCACCGTCAATCAGCCCCAGCATTTT. This codes for CASSVTTTVNQPQHF.

This chain connects TRBV29-1 to TRBJ2-3, with D perhaps matching TRBD1 or TRBD2 (7 bases each). The CDR3 is 13 amino acids. V lost 0 bases to trimming and J lost 6 bases, with 10 bases between them. The germline CDR1 and CDR2 sequences are SQVTM and ANQGSEA. Here the CDR3 DNA reads TGCAGCGTTGAAGACAGGGGGGGGGATACGCAGTATTTT. Its translation: CSVEDRGGDTQYF.

The chain links TRBV4-2 to TRBJ2-7; 9 nucleotides align to TRBD2. With 0 bases clipped from V and 4 bases from J, the junction kept 7 bases outside the gene matches. The CDR3 is 16 amino acids. Germline CDR1 reads LGHNA; CDR2 reads YNFKEQ. The DNA of the CDR3 is TGTGCCAGCAGCCAAGATGCTAGCGGGATAATATACGAGCAGTACTTC. It is translated as CASSQDASGIIYEQYF.

The J gene is TRBJ2-3, the V gene TRBV4-1, with 7 positions matching TRBD2. This CDR3 region has 16 residues. Losses at the gene ends were 0 bases for V and 4 bases for J; bases not matched to a gene: 7. The germline V gene encodes CDR1 MGHRA and CDR2 YSYEKL. DNA for the CDR3: TGCGCCAGCAGCCAAGATTGGGCGGGAGTGCCAGATACGCAGTATTTT. The encoded protein is CASSQDWAGVPDTQYF.

This clone was counted once. The chain uses TRBV10-3 and TRBJ2-3; 15 bases are shared with TRBD2. V was pared by 6 bases and J by 5 bases, with 9 bases of the junction left unmatched. This CDR3 has 17 amino acids. In germline, CDR1 is ENHRY, CDR2 SYGVKD. In DNA, the CDR3 is TGTGCCATCAGCAAAACGGGACTAGCGGGAGGAGAAGATACGCAGTATTTT. This sequence encodes CAISKTGLAGGEDTQYF.

CDR3 bases: TGTGCCAGTAGGAGGGACAGCGCTAGCACAGATACGCAGTATTTT. This translates into CASRRDSASTDTQYF. V and J are TRBV19 and TRBJ2-3, with 7 bases fitting TRBD1. Germline V gene data show CDR1 as LNHDA and CDR2 as SQIVND (reference sequence). This CDR3 is 15 amino acids long. J lost 0 bases, V lost 6 bases, and 6 bases had no gene match.

The rearrangement links TRBV11-2 to TRBJ1-1, with D possibly TRBD1 on 6 matching bases. Trimming removed 3 bases at V and 3 bases at J, with 11 bases between. CDR1 is SGHAT, CDR2 FQNNGV, per germline. The CDR3 is made up of 14 amino acids. The CDR3 DNA sequence: TGTGCCAGCAGCTTGACAGGACGGTACACTGAAGCTTTCTTT. It translates to CASSLTGRYTEAFF.

The chain uses TRBV28 and TRBJ2-1, with 12 bases aligning to TRBD2. Germline CDR1 and CDR2: MDHEN and SYDVKM. The length of the CDR3 is 17 residues. With 5 bases clipped from V and 6 bases from J, the junction kept 11 bases outside the gene matches. Here the CDR3 reads CASSTPLLAGGTNEQFF. The CDR3 nucleotides read TGTGCCAGCAGTACCCCTCTACTAGCGGGAGGTACCAATGAGCAGTTCTTC.